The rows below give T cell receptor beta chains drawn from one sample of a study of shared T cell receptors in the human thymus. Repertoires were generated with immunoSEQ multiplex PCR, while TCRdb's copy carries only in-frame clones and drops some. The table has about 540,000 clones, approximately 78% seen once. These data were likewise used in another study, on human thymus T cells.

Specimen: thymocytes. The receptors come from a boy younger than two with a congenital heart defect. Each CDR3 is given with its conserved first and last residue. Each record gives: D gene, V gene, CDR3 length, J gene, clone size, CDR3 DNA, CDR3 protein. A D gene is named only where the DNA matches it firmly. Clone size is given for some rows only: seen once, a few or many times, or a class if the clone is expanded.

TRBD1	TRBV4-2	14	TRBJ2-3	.	TGTGCCAGCAGCCACGGACAGGCGCCAGATACGCAGTATTTT	CASSHGQAPDTQYF
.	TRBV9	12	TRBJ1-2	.	TGTGCCAGCAGCGGAGCAGGGGTCGGCTACACCTTC	CASSGAGVGYTF
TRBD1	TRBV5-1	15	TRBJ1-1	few	TGCGCCAGCAGCTTTCCCGACGACAGGGGAACTGAAGCTTTCTTT	CASSFPDDRGTEAFF
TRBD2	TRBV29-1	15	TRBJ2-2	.	TGCAGCGTTGAATACAGCGGGGGGAACACCGGGGAGCTGTTTTTT	CSVEYSGGNTGELFF
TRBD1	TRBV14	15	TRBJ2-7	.	TGTGCCAGCAGCCAATCCTTGGACAGGGACTACGAGCAGTACTTC	CASSQSLDRDYEQYF
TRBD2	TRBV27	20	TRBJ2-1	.	TGTGCCAGCAGTATCCCCGGGACTAGCGGGAGGACCCCCTCCTACAATGAGCAGTTCTTC	CASSIPGTSGRTPSYNEQFF
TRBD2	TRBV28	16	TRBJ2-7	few	TGTGCCAGCAGTCCCTTGGGACTAGCGGGAGCCTACGAGCAGTACTTC	CASSPLGLAGAYEQYF
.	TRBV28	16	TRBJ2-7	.	TGTGCCAGCCAGTTTACCTTGGTGCGGGGCCACTACGAGCAGTACTTC	CASQFTLVRGHYEQYF
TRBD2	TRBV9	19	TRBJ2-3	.	TGTGCCAGCAGCGTAGGGCTAGCGGGAGACGGGACTAGCACAGATACGCAGTATTTT	CASSVGLAGDGTSTDTQYF
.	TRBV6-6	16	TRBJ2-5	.	TGTGCCAGCAGTAGGCCTAGGCAGGGGCGCCAAGAGACCCAGTACTTC	CASSRPRQGRQETQYF